The 13 T cell receptor beta chains below all came from one sample that was sequenced in a study of T cells in Graves' hyperthyroidism and ophthalmopathy. What was amplified from RNA transcripts were TCR beta CDR3 regions. TCR CDR3 regions were first amplified by RT-PCR with HTBI primers. A single record per CDR3 protein comes from TCRdb applying MiXCR to the multiplex PCR reads. The sample has about 600,000 distinct CDR3 sequences, approximately 15% seen once. Sequencing was performed on blood. All receptors derive from a woman between 18 and 29 years old with Graves' ophthalmopathy.

This clonotype was recorded at least ten times. The J gene is TRBJ1-5, the V gene TRBV20-1; D gene uncertain. V gave up 6 bases and J gave up 3 bases, with 9 bases separating them. The germline V gene has CDR1 DFQATT and CDR2 SNEGSKA (reference sequence). This CDR3 has 12 residues. CDR3: CSASEFNQPQHF. In DNA, the CDR3 is TGCAGTGCGAGTGAGTTCAATCAGCCCCAGCATTTT.

This clonotype has a count of ten or more. This chain joins TRBV30 and TRBJ1-6; D remains unclear. V was shortened by 0 bases and J by 0 bases, with 9 bases between the two germline ends. This CDR3 region has 16 residues. Germline CDR1 reads GTSNPN; CDR2 reads SVGIG (reference sequence). CDR3 protein: CAWSVRPSSYNSPLHF. DNA for the CDR3: TGTGCCTGGAGTGTAAGGCCGAGCTCCTATAATTCACCCCTCCACTTT.

The chain has TRBV7-6 and TRBJ2-5, with no clear D. Germline CDR1 reads SGHVS; CDR2 reads FNYEAQ. The V end lost 5 bases, the J end lost 1 base, and 11 bases lay between the germline ends. The CDR3 covers 14 residues. The CDR3 here is CASSNRAPQETQYF. The CDR3 coding sequence is TGTGCCAGCAGCAATAGGGCCCCCCAAGAGACCCAGTACTTC. Full variable domain (outside the CDR3, taken from reference TRBV7-6 and TRBJ2-5): GAGVSQSPRYKVTKRGQDVALRCDPISGHVSLYWYRQALGQGPEFLTYFNYEAQQDKSGLPNDRFSAERPEGSISTLTIQRTEQRDSAMYRCASSNRAPQETQYFGPGTRLLVL.

This clonotype has only a few counts. The chain employs TRBV29-1 and TRBJ2-1; 9 positions match TRBD2. Trimming took 2 bases from V and 1 from J; bases not matched to a gene: 3. The CDR3 totals 15 residues. Germline V gives CDR1 SQVTM, CDR2 ANQGSEA. This chain's CDR3 is CSVETSGLSYNEQFF. CDR3 nucleotide sequence: TGCAGCGTTGAAACTAGCGGGTTATCCTACAATGAGCAGTTCTTC.

This clonotype was observed at least ten times. The chain is built from TRBV2 and TRBJ2-1; 7 bases align to TRBD2. V dropped 4 bases and J dropped 5; count of bases not matched to a gene: 8. From germline, CDR1 is SNHLY and CDR2 FYNNEI. The CDR3 has 15 residues. The CDR3 here is CASSALGGSNNEQFF. CDR3 nucleotides: TGTGCCAGCAGTGCCCTTGGCGGGAGCAACAATGAGCAGTTCTTC.

This clonotype has at least ten counts. CDR3 sequence (DNA): TGCAGTGCTAGATTCCCCAGGACCGGGGAGCTGTTTTTT. The encoded protein is CSARFPRTGELFF. The V and J genes are TRBV20-1 and TRBJ2-2; the D is unclear. The CDR3 has 13 residues. Germline V gene data show CDR1 as DFQATT and CDR2 as SNEGSKA (reference sequence). V was cut by 2 bases and J by 5 bases, with 9 bases left in between.

The sample holds a few counts of this clonotype. The gene calls are TRBV24-1 and TRBJ2-5, with 9 bases matching TRBD2. The length of the CDR3 is 18 residues. V was pared by 3 bases and J by 4 bases, with 14 bases of the junction left unmatched. Germline-derived CDR1 and CDR2 are KGHDR and SFDVKD. The CDR3, as DNA: TGTGCCACCAGTGATACCCCGGGGGGTAGCGGGAGCTTAGAGACCCAGTACTTC. It yields the protein CATSDTPGGSGSLETQYF.

This clonotype came up a few times. The DNA for the CDR3 is TGCAGCGTTCCAGGACTAGCGGGAGCATCCTACAATGAGCAGTTCTTC. Translating gives CSVPGLAGASYNEQFF. V gene TRBV29-1 combines with J gene TRBJ2-1, with 13 bases aligning to TRBD2. This CDR3 contains 16 residues. Trimming cost V 5 bases and J 1 base; bases outside gene matches: 5. Germline CDR1 SQVTM, CDR2 ANQGSEA.

This clonotype was recorded at least ten times. The chain combines TRBV19 with TRBJ2-2; D might be TRBD2 (6 bases). Germline values: CDR1 LNHDA, CDR2 SQIVND (reference sequence). Trimming removed 5 bases from V and 2 bases from J, with 12 bases in between. This CDR3 is built from 15 residues. CDR3 sequence: CASSGGRTNTGELFF. DNA for the CDR3: TGTGCCAGTAGTGGGGGGAGGACCAACACCGGGGAGCTGTTTTTT.

V is TRBV19 and J is TRBJ2-7; possibly TRBD1 or TRBD2 for D (5 bases each). Germline values: CDR1 LNHDA, CDR2 SQIVND (reference sequence). The CDR3 length is 14 residues. V was pared by 6 bases and J by 5 bases, with 17 bases between. In nucleotides, the CDR3 is TGTGCCAGTAGCCCGAGGGGTACAATCCACGAGCAGTACTTC. Translation gives CASSPRGTIHEQYF.

This clonotype was recorded a few times. The gene calls are TRBV19 and TRBJ2-5, with D possibly TRBD2 on 5 matching bases. V lost 1 base to trimming and J lost 2 bases, with 17 bases between them. CDR3 length: 17 amino acids. CDR1 and CDR2 (germline): LNHDA, SQIVND (reference sequence). CDR3 sequence: CASSIVGRALIQETQYF. CDR3 nucleotides: TGTGCCAGTAGTATAGTCGGGCGGGCGCTGATTCAAGAGACCCAGTACTTC. The full variable domain, with the rest looked up from reference TRBV19 and TRBJ2-5, is DGGITQSPKYLFRKEGQNVTLSCEQNLNHDAMYWYRQDPGQGLRLIYYSQIVNDFQKGDIAEGYSVSREKKESFPLTVTSAQKNPTAFYLCASSIVGRALIQETQYFGPGTRLLVL.

This clonotype was recorded at least ten times. The chain joins TRBV7-9 to TRBJ2-3; no firm D call. The CDR3 spans 16 residues. In germline, CDR1 is SEHNR, CDR2 FQNEAQ (reference sequence). The V and J ends lost 2 bases and 2 bases respectively, with 14 bases between them. The CDR3 is CASSLTRLRITDTQYF. DNA for the CDR3: TGTGCCAGCAGCTTAACGCGCCTGAGGATCACAGATACGCAGTATTTT.

This clonotype was recorded many times. J is TRBJ2-7 and V is TRBV5-8; D unclear. The CDR3 runs to 12 residues. CDR1 and CDR2 (germline): SGHTS, YDEGEE. Trimming removed 1 base from V and 1 base from J, with 3 bases in between. The CDR3 bases are TGTGCCAGCAGCTTGTGGTCCTACGAGCAGTACTTC. It translates to CASSLWSYEQYF.